This T cell receptor (beta chain) was obtained from a study of cytomegalovirus exposure and HLA in healthy donors. On this clone itself: Its antigen is not identified.

The study's findings and limits: In an earlier analysis, in under 700 donors, most V segments appeared productive either ~87% or ~30% of the time. Presence/absence analyses assumed roughly uniform sequencing depth across donors. A later analysis linked a missense variant in DCLRE1C to the trimming of TCR beta V and J genes.

Primers: 60 Vbeta forward and 13 Jbeta reverse. The assay was immunoSEQ multiplex PCR, and TCRdb's table has in-frame clones only and misses some. Its clone listing holds about 160,000 clones. V lost 5 bases and J lost 0, with 14 bases in between. Looked up from germline, CDR1 is SGHTA and CDR2 is FQGNSA. This CDR3 region has 15 residues. The sample taken for sequencing was PBMCs. The chain recombines TRBV7-2 with TRBJ2-7; D is perhaps TRBD1 (6 bases). The receptor was derived from a woman between 55 and 75 years old in good health and CMV-seronegative. The CDR3 sequence: CASSVGQSSSYEQYF. The CDR3 DNA reads as TGTGCCAGCAGCGTAGGACAGAGCTCCTCCTACGAGCAGTACTTC.